Listed below are T cell receptor beta chains from one sample, sequenced in a study of blood T cell repertoires in COVID-19. Libraries were prepared by immunoSEQ multiplex PCR; TCRdb keeps only in-frame clonotypes and omits some of them. The table has about 490,000 clones, 80% to 90% seen once. The sequenced material came from peripheral blood. Source of these receptors: a human donor in a cohort sampled during active COVID-19. CDR3s include the opening cysteine and the closing phenylalanine or tryptophan. D genes are given only for firm matches. A row's size may be missing; if present it is once, few, many or a size class.

abundance,j_gene,v_gene,d_gene,CDR3nt,CDR3aa
NA,TRBJ2-7,TRBV7-2,NA,TGTGCCAGCAGCCCGGCCGCCTCAGGCGAGCAGTACTTC,CASSPAASGEQYF
NA,TRBJ1-2,TRBV15,NA,TGTGCCACCAGCAGATCCGCGGCCGGAGGTTCGGGGGGCTACACCTTC,CATSRSAAGGSGGYTF
NA,TRBJ1-4,TRBV19,NA,TGTGCCAGTAGTATTTTAGGAGGACCCCAACTAGCAACTAATGAAAAACTGTTTTTT,CASSILGGPQLATNEKLFF
NA,TRBJ2-2,TRBV4-1,NA,TGCGCCAGCAGCCAGGGTAGGGGGAAGGGCAGCACCGGGGAGCTGTTTTTT,CASSQGRGKGSTGELFF
NA,TRBJ1-2,TRBV27,NA,TGTGCCAGCAAGTTTATAGGTTCCGGACAGACTTATGGCTACACCTTC,CASKFIGSGQTYGYTF
NA,TRBJ2-5,TRBV6-4,TRBD1,TGTGCCAGCAGCCCCTCTGGGCAGGGGGCTTCGGCCCAGTACTTC,CASSPSGQGASAQYF
NA,TRBJ2-7,TRBV11-2,TRBD1,TGTGCCAGCAGCTTAGCGGGACAGGGGGCCTACGAGCAGTACTTC,CASSLAGQGAYEQYF
NA,TRBJ2-7,TRBV2,TRBD2,TGTGCCAGCAGTGAAACACTAGCGGGAGACCCAAACGAGCAGTACTTC,CASSETLAGDPNEQYF
NA,TRBJ1-4,TRBV6-5,NA,TGTGCCGCTGGGCGCGATTCGGAAAAACTGTTTTTT,CAAGRDSEKLFF
once,TRBJ2-7,TRBV20-1,NA,TGCAGTGCTAGTGTCCAGGGGATCTCCTACGAGCAGTACTTC,CSASVQGISYEQYF
NA,TRBJ1-1,TRBV29-1,TRBD1,TGCAGCTCCGGACAGGGAAGAACTGAAGCTTTCTTT,CSSGQGRTEAFF
NA,TRBJ1-6,TRBV28,NA,TGTGCCAGCCGTAGGGGGATAACCTATAATTCACCCCTCCACTTT,CASRRGITYNSPLHF
NA,TRBJ2-3,TRBV5-1,NA,TGCGCCAGCAGCTACTATCAAGCGCAGTATTTT,CASSYYQAQYF
NA,TRBJ1-5,TRBV6-2/TRBV6-3,NA,TGTGCCAGCAGCCGCCCTAGCAGCAATCAGCCCCAGCATTTT,CASSRPSSNQPQHF
NA,TRBJ2-1,TRBV28,TRBD2,TGTGCCAGCACCCAGACTAGCGGGAGCGTTTATGAGCAGTTCTTC,CASTQTSGSVYEQFF
NA,TRBJ1-5,TRBV27,TRBD1,TGTGCCAGCAGCCCGATAAGACAGGGATTAGTCCGCAATCAGCCCCAGCATTTT,CASSPIRQGLVRNQPQHF
NA,TRBJ2-5,TRBV21-1,NA,TGTGCCAGCAGCAAAAATGTCGAACAGGGTCGGTGGGAGACCCAGTACTTC,CASSKNVEQGRWETQYF
NA,TRBJ2-2,TRBV13,TRBD1,TGTGCCAGCAGCTTACAAGGGACAGTGACCTTGAACACCGGGGAGCTGTTTTTT,CASSLQGTVTLNTGELFF
NA,TRBJ2-2,TRBV9,TRBD2,TGTGCCAGCAGCGTAGGCGGGAGACGTAACACCGGGGAGCTGTTTTTT,CASSVGGRRNTGELFF
NA,TRBJ1-2,TRBV3-1/TRBV3-2,NA,TGTGCCAGCAGGACCGTCGGACAGTGGGATACAGGCTACACCTTC,CASRTVGQWDTGYTF
NA,TRBJ1-4,TRBV2,NA,TGTGCCAGCAGAGGGGGGGCTCGGAGTGAAAAACTGTTTTTT,CASRGGARSEKLFF
NA,TRBJ1-1,TRBV5-6,NA,TGTGCCAGCAGCTTGGCAGGGGACACTGAAGCTTTCTTT,CASSLAGDTEAFF
NA,TRBJ2-3,TRBV19,TRBD2,TGTGCCAGCTGGGGACTAGCGGGAGGGCTCGATACGCAGTATTTT,CASWGLAGGLDTQYF
NA,TRBJ2-1,TRBV16,NA,TGTGCCAGCAGCCTCCTTAGTAGCTATGAGCAGTTCTTC,CASSLLSSYEQFF
NA,TRBJ2-7,TRBV5-4,TRBD2,TGTGCCAGCAGCCTCGGGACTAGCGGGACGTTGGAGCAGTACTTC,CASSLGTSGTLEQYF
NA,TRBJ2-7,TRBV4-2,TRBD2,TGTGCCAGCAGCCAGACTAGCGGGACTGACTACGAGCAGTACTTC,CASSQTSGTDYEQYF